This TCR beta chain was sequenced in a study of T cells in Graves' hyperthyroidism and ophthalmopathy. Only a few counts were recorded for this clonotype. What it recognizes is unknown. This CDR3 is 13 amino acids long. The ends were cut back, 4 bases at V and 5 bases at J, with 11 bases in the middle. Per the germline V gene, CDR1 is MGHDK and CDR2 is SYGVNS. RNA transcripts yielded amplified TCR beta CDR3 regions. The HTBI primer set was used in a first-round RT-PCR of the TCR CDR3. TCRdb reprocessed the multiplex PCR reads with MiXCR, giving one entry per CDR3 protein. The data contain 540,000 or so distinct CDR3 sequences, just over 45% of them singletons. Study-level results: Most expanded thyroid clonotypes above 0.001 also appeared in blood. Ophthalmopathy was distinguished from stable hyperthyroidism by 13 V-J signatures. Onset of ophthalmopathy came a median approximately 6.8 months after the model predicted it.

The sequenced sample consisted of peripheral blood or thyroid tissue (not recorded which). The gene calls are TRBV25-1 and TRBJ2-5, with a tentative D call TRBD2 (6 bases). The receptor's source is an adult woman with Graves' disease, either hyperthyroidism or ophthalmopathy (not recorded which). CDR3 bases: TGTGCCAGCAGTGGGACGGGGAGGGAGACCCAGTACTTC. Translated, it gives CASSGTGRETQYF. The whole variable domain, remainder taken from reference TRBV25-1 and TRBJ2-5, is EADIYQTPRYLVIGTGKKITLECSQTMGHDKMYWYQQDPGMELHLIHYSYGVNSTEKGDLSSESTVSRIRTEHFPLTLESARPSHTSQYLCASSGTGRETQYFGPGTRLLVL.